This T cell receptor beta chain was captured in a study of CD8 T cells in Susac syndrome. Reverse transcription of roughly 0.45 to 1 ug RNA used random hexamers. TCRdb recomputed calls from the immunoSEQ multiplex PCR reads with MiXCR, one row per CDR3 protein. This sample carries under 200,000 distinct CDR3 sequences, around 90% of them seen once, and the ten largest clones take approximately 0.09%. The germline V gene has CDR1 SEHNR and CDR2 FQNEAQ (reference sequence). The CDR3 has 15 amino acids. The J segment lost 0 bases and the V segment lost 4 bases, leaving 2 bases of the junction unmatched.

This TCR was sampled from a human donor with Susac syndrome. This chain uses TRBV7-9 with TRBJ1-3; TRBD1 matches at 8 bases. What was sequenced was CD4+ T cells from PBMCs. As DNA, the CDR3 is TGTGCCAGCAGCTCCACAGGGGGCTCTGGAAACACCATATATTTT. Amino acid sequence: CASSSTGGSGNTIYF.